Listed below are T cell receptor beta chains from one sample, sequenced in a study of blood T cell repertoires in COVID-19. The assay was immunoSEQ multiplex PCR, and TCRdb's table has in-frame clones only and misses some. The sample comprises 150,000 to 200,000 clones, approximately 82% of which are singletons, and 15% to 20% rests with the top ten. Material: PBMCs or T cells enriched from blood (not recorded which). These receptors originate from a woman in her 50s who had recovered from COVID-19. The CDR3 runs from the conserved cysteine through the conserved F or W.

v_call,j_call,cdr3_length,cdr3_aa
TRBV5-4,TRBJ2-3,16,CASSSGLAGVADTQYF
TRBV19,TRBJ1-3,16,CASTQEGPPSGNTIYF
TRBV28,TRBJ1-2,14,CASKLSRRDLGYTF
TRBV3-1/TRBV3-2,TRBJ2-7,15,CASSPQSAGGYEQYF
TRBV28,TRBJ1-6,14,CASSDGSMESPLHF
TRBV9,TRBJ2-1,15,CASSVGGPIYNEQFF
TRBV4-1,TRBJ1-5,16,CASSVEAGRGREPQHF
TRBV4-1,TRBJ2-2,16,CASSLQPGQNTGELFF
TRBV2,TRBJ1-2,14,CASTPFGGFEGYTF
TRBV7-3,TRBJ2-2,17,CASSLTPRASETGELFF